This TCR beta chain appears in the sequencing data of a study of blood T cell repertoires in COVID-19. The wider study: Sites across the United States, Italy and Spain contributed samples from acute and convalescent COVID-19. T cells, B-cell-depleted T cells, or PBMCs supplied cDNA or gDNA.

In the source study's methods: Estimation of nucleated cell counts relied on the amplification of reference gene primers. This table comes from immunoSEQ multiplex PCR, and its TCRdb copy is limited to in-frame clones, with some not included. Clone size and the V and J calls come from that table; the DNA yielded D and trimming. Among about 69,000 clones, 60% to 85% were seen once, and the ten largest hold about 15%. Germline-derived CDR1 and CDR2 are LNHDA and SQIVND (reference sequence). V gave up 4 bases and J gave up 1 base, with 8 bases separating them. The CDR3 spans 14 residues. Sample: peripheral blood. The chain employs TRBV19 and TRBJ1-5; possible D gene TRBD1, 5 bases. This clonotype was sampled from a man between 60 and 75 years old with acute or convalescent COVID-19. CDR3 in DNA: TGTGCCAGTAGTACAGGACAAAGCAATCAGCCCCAGCATTTT. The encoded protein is CASSTGQSNQPQHF.